Listed below are T cell receptor beta chains from one sample, sequenced in a study of Tregs in tolerant kidney transplant recipients. Profiled with immunoSEQ multiplex PCR; TCRdb holds only in-frame clones, not every one. The sample holds 100,000 to 120,000 clones, 90% seen once. Material: CD4+ T cells from blood, obtained before the transplant. The receptor source for this set is a human donor who received a combined kidney and bone marrow transplant. The CDR3 runs from the conserved cysteine through the conserved F or W.

V gene | CDR3 protein
TRBV7-2 | CASSRFRDRAARQQYF
TRBV2 | CASRRRLSTDPNTEAFF
TRBV2 | CASALGGTVTGTQYF
TRBV10-3 | CAISPSGGRYNEQFF
TRBV14 | CASSLDREVTGELFF
TRBV7-8 | CASSSTDRGLYGYTF
TRBV5-4 | CASSPGGPTDTQYF
TRBV29-1 | CSVRLNTEAFF
TRBV7-8 | CASSLGHLTSGAAYEQYF
TRBV27 | CASSLSFGQRVF
TRBV9 | CASSVQTGWDEQFF
TRBV5-6 | CASSLATGQWNTGELFF
TRBV5-4 | CASSQMTGMNTEAFF
TRBV27 | CASSPRDRDPRGYTF
TRBV6-5 | CASRDRGSHEKLFF
TRBV11-3 | CASSLGADTQYF
TRBV4-1 | CASSPPLLALGETQYF
TRBV6-5 | CASRTGERGNQPQHF
TRBV30 | CAWSRGQYNEQFF
TRBV28 | CASSQSGTGGLIYNEQFF
TRBV20-1 | CSAKGDGTQYF
TRBV7-9 | CASSRGSGEAFF
TRBV6-1 | CASSLVTDTQYF
TRBV14 | CASSRGQGRGNEQFF
TRBV7-9 | CASSLDNSNQPQHF
TRBV6-5 | CASTLFDQPQHF